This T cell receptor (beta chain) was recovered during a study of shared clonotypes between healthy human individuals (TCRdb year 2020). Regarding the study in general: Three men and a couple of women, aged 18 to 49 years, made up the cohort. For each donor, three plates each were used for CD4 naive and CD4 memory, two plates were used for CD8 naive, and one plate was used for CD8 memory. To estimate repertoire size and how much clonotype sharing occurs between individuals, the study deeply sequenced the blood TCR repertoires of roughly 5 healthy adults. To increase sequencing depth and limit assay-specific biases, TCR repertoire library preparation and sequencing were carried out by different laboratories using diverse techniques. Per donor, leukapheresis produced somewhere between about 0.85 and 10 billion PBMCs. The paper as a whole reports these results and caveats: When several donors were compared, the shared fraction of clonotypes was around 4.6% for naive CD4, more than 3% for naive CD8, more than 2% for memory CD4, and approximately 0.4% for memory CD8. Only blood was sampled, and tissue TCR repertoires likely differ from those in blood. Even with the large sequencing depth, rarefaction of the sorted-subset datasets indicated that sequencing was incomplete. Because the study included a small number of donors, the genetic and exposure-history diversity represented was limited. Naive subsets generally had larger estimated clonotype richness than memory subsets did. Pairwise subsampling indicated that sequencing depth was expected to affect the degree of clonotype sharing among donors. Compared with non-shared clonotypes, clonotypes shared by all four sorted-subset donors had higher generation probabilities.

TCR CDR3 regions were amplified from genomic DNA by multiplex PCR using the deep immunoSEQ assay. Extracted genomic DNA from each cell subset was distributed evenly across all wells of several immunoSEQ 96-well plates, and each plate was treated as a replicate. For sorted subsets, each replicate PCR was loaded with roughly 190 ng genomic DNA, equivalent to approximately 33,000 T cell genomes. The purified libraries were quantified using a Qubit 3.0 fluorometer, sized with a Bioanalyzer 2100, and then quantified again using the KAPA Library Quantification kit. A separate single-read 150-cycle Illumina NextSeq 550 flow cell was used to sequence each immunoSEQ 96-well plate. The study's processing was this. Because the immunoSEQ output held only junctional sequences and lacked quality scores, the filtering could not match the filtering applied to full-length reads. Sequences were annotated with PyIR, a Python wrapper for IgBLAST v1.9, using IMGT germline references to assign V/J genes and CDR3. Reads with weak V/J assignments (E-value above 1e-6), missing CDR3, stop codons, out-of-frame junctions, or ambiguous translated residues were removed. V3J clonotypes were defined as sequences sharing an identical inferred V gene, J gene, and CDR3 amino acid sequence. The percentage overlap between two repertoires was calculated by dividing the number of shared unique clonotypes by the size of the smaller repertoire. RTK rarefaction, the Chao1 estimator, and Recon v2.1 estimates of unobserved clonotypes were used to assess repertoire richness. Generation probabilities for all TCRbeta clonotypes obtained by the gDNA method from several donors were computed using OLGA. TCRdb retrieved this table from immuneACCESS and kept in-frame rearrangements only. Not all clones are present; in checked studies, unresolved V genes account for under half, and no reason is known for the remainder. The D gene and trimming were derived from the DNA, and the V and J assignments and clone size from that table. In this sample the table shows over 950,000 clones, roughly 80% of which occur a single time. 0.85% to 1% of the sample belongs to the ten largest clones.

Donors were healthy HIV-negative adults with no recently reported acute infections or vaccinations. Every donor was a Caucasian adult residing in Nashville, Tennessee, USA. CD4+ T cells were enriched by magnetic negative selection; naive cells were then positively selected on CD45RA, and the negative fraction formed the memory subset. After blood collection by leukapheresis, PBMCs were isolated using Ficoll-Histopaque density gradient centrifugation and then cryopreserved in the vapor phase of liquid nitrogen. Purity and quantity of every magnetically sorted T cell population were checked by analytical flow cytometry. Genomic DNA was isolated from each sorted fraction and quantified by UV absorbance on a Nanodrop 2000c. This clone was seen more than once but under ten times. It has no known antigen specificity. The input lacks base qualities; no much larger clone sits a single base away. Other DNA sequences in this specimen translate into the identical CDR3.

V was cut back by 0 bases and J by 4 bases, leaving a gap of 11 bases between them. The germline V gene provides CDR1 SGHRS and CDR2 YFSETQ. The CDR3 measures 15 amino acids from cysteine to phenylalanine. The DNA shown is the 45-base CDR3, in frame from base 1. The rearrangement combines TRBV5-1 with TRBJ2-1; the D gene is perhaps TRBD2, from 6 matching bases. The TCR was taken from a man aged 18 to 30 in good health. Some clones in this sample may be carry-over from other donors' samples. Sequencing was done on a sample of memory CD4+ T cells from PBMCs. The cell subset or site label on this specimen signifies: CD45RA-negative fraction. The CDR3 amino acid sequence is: CASSLASGGYNEQFF. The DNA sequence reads TGCGCCAGCAGCTTGGCTTCCGGGGGTTACAATGAGCAGTTCTTC.